The 29 T cell receptor beta chains listed next were all sequenced from one sample in a study of blood T cells in healthy people across ages. For the second PCR, which ran for roughly 7 to 11 cycles, a sample-barcoded 5' primer and a J-beta primer mix were used. MiXCR was run by TCRdb on the 5' RACE reads, yielding one entry per CDR3 protein. Here the sample spans 600,000 or so distinct CDR3 sequences, more than 20% being singletons. Material: blood. The receptors were gathered from a man between 65 and 85 years old in good health.

This clonotype showed up many times. The V and J genes are TRBV12-3 or TRBV12-4 and TRBJ2-1, with 10 bases that match TRBD1. J was trimmed by 3 bases and V by 5 bases; bases with no gene match: 7. This CDR3 has 16 residues. The CDR3 sequence: CASSPLGTGVYNEQFF. CDR3 nucleotides: TGTGCCAGCAGTCCGCTGGGGACAGGGGTCTACAATGAGCAGTTCTTC.

This clonotype appeared many times. The J gene is TRBJ1-2, the V gene TRBV7-9; D uncertain. This CDR3 contains 12 residues. Trimming took off 2 bases at V and 10 bases at J, with 11 bases between the two ends. Germline CDR1 SEHNR, CDR2 FQNEAQ (reference sequence). This CDR3 is CASSLWVGSYTF. The CDR3 nucleotides read TGTGCCAGCAGCTTATGGGTCGGATCCTACACCTTC.

This chain connects TRBV5-6 to TRBJ2-5; 10 bases are a match to TRBD1. The end of the DNA fits TRBJ2-7 better, so the J call may be wrong. CDR1 is SGHDT, CDR2 YYEEEE, per germline. This CDR3 comprises 16 residues. CDR3: CASSFDGQGGGYEQYF. CDR3 DNA sequence: TGTGCCAGCAGCTTTGACGGACAGGGGGGAGGCTACGAGCAGTACTTC.

A few counts support this clonotype. The chain has TRBV5-1 and TRBJ2-5; TRBD1 matches at 9 bases. Trimming took 3 bases from V and 2 from J; bases not matched to a gene: 11. This CDR3 spans 17 amino acids. CDR1 and CDR2 from the germline V gene are SGHRS and YFSETQ. The CDR3 sequence: CASSSAPGQGIQETQYF. DNA of the CDR3: TGCGCCAGCAGCTCGGCCCCGGGACAGGGTATACAAGAGACCCAGTACTTC.

This clonotype was detected only a few times. The genes are TRBV6-1 and TRBJ2-1, with unresolved D. The V end was cut by 6 bases, the J end by 9 bases, with 15 bases between. CDR1 MNHNS and CDR2 SASEGT come from the germline V gene. The CDR3 has 13 residues. CDR3 bases: TGTGCCAGCAGAACCACTGGGGTAGGTGAGCAGTTCTTC. This sequence encodes CASRTTGVGEQFF.

The V and J genes are TRBV10-3 and TRBJ2-6; a possible D gene is TRBD1 (6 bases). Germline CDR1 ENHRY, CDR2 SYGVKD. V was trimmed by 2 bases and J by 0 bases, leaving 11 bases between them. The CDR3 is 17 amino acids. The CDR3 region has the DNA TGTGCCATCAGTGAGCGGGGACAAAACTCTGGGGCCAACGTCCTGACTTTC. It codes for CAISERGQNSGANVLTF.

V and J are TRBV5-1 and TRBJ2-5; TRBD1 agrees at 9 bases. The end of the DNA is better explained by TRBJ2-1, so the J call may be wrong. This CDR3 is built from 15 residues. From germline, CDR1 is SGHRS and CDR2 YFSETQ. CDR3 sequence: CASSLVGQGSNEQFF. CDR3 DNA sequence: TGCGCCAGCAGCTTGGTGGGACAGGGCTCCAATGAGCAGTTCTTC.

J is TRBJ2-5 and V is TRBV9; TRBD1 agrees at 7 bases. The end of the DNA aligns better with TRBJ2-1, so the J call may be wrong. Germline values: CDR1 SGDLS, CDR2 YYNGEE. The CDR3 sequence is 14 residues long. CDR3: CASSVAGTDNEQFF. CDR3 coding DNA: TGTGCCAGCAGCGTAGCCGGGACAGACAATGAGCAGTTCTTC.

This clonotype was seen at least ten times. The chain employs TRBV7-8 and TRBJ2-4; D is perhaps TRBD2 (5 bases). Trimming removed 0 bases at V and 7 bases at J, with 10 bases between. CDR1 is SGHVS and CDR2 is FQNEAQ in the germline V gene. This CDR3 is 14 amino acids long. CDR3 DNA: TGTGCCAGCAGCTTAGCGGCGACTACCAACATTCAGTACTTC. The encoded protein is CASSLAATTNIQYF.

This chain joins TRBV12-3 or TRBV12-4 and TRBJ1-5; the D gene is possibly TRBD1 (5 bases). The length of the CDR3 is 18 residues. V lost 3 bases, J lost 1 base, and 19 bases lay in between. The CDR3 reads CASSFVSWQGKSNQPQHF. CDR3 DNA sequence: TGTGCCAGCAGTTTTGTCTCTTGGCAGGGTAAAAGCAATCAGCCCCAGCATTTT.

Worth noting for this clonotype: The junction and the germline gene differ at one end; a read error may be behind it. The V gene is TRBV7-9, the J gene TRBJ2-5; D perhaps matches TRBD1 (7 bases). This CDR3 comprises 14 residues. CDR1 and CDR2 from the germline V gene are SEHNR and FQNEAQ (reference sequence). The CDR3 region has the DNA TGTGCCAGCAGCTCACAGACAGGGAGGAACGAGCAGTACTTT. Translated, it gives CASSSQTGRNEQYF.

This clonotype was counted a single time. V and J are TRBV20-1 and TRBJ2-1; TRBD2 aligns across 7 bases. This CDR3 has 15 residues. Germline V CDR1 and CDR2: DFQATT, SNEGSKA (reference sequence). Trimming took 6 bases from V and 8 from J; bases not matched to a gene: 16. In nucleotides, the CDR3 is TGCAGTGCGCAAAGGCAAGGACCAGCGGGACATGAGCAGTTCTTC. Encoded protein: CSAQRQGPAGHEQFF.

The rearrangement links TRBV11-2 to TRBJ2-3; 8 bases map to TRBD2. The CDR3 covers 15 residues. Per germline, CDR1 SGHAT and CDR2 FQNNGV. V dropped 4 bases and J dropped 1; count of bases not matched to a gene: 4. The DNA of the CDR3 is TGTGCCAGCAGCTATAGCGGGGCCGGCACAGATACGCAGTATTTT. Its protein product is CASSYSGAGTDTQYF. Full variable domain (rest looked up from reference TRBV11-2 and TRBJ2-3): EAGVAQSPRYKIIEKRQSVAFWCNPISGHATLYWYQQILGQGPKLLIQFQNNGVVDDSQLPKDRFSAERLKGVDSTLKIQPAKLEDSAVYLCASSYSGAGTDTQYFGPGTRLTVL.

The chain employs TRBV5-6 and TRBJ2-5; D unclear. The V end lost 0 bases, the J end lost 7 bases, and 16 bases lay between the germline ends. The CDR3 has 15 amino acids. Germline-derived CDR1 and CDR2 are SGHDT and YYEEEE. CDR3 in amino acids: CASSLAGQALWTQYF. In DNA, the CDR3 is TGTGCCAGCAGCTTGGCAGGTCAGGCGCTATGGACCCAGTACTTC.

The genes are TRBV9 and TRBJ2-7, with D possibly TRBD1 on 6 matching bases. The CDR3 has 13 residues. Per the germline V gene, CDR1 is SGDLS and CDR2 is YYNGEE. V was trimmed by 2 bases and J by 2 bases, leaving 8 bases between them. This CDR3 is CASSVGQTYEQYF. The CDR3 DNA follows: TGTGCCAGCAGCGTTGGACAGACCTACGAGCAGTACTTC.

The chain uses TRBV5-5 and TRBJ2-6, with a weak D call TRBD2 (5 bases). Trimming shortened V by 2 bases and J by 0 bases, and 12 bases separated the two germline ends. This CDR3 comprises 17 residues. Looked up from germline, CDR1 is SGHKS and CDR2 is YYEKEE (reference sequence). DNA of the CDR3: TGTGCCAGCAGCTTAACGGAGGTGCGCTCTGGGGCCAACGTCCTGACTTTC. Translated: CASSLTEVRSGANVLTF.

This clonotype was seen more than once but under ten times. This sequence joins TRBV9 and TRBJ2-2; no clear D gene. V lost 0 bases to trimming and J lost 3 bases, with 6 bases between them. Germline V gene sequence: CDR1 SGDLS, CDR2 YYNGEE. CDR3 length equals 14 residues. This chain's CDR3 is CASSVATYTGELFF. The CDR3 DNA reads as TGTGCCAGCAGCGTAGCTACATACACCGGGGAGCTGTTTTTT.

The chain employs TRBV5-6 and TRBJ2-7; D possibly matches TRBD1 or TRBD2 (5 bases each). This CDR3 has 16 residues. Germline V gives CDR1 SGHDT, CDR2 YYEEEE. Between the trimmed V and J ends, which lost 6 bases and 0 bases, there was a span of 19 bases. This CDR3 is CASTILGSDSSYEQYF. For the CDR3, the DNA is TGTGCCAGCACCATCCTGGGGAGTGACAGCTCCTACGAGCAGTACTTC.

This chain uses TRBV6-1 with TRBJ1-3; D may be TRBD1 (6 bases). CDR3 length equals 14 residues. Trimming removed 4 bases at V and 4 bases at J, with 11 bases between. CDR1 and CDR2 (germline): MNHNS, SASEGT. The CDR3, as DNA: TGTGCCAGCAGTGCTGGGGGGCTCGGAAACACCATATATTTT. Encoded protein: CASSAGGLGNTIYF.

The chain is built from TRBV28 and TRBJ1-5, with D possibly being TRBD1 (5 bases). Germline CDR1 MDHEN, CDR2 SYDVKM. V lost 5 bases and J lost 7, with 15 bases in between. The CDR3 runs 14 residues. Here the CDR3 reads CASSPPGQNQPQHF. For the CDR3, the DNA is TGTGCCAGCAGTCCCCCCGGACAAAACCAGCCCCAGCATTTT.

The chain joins TRBV27 to TRBJ2-3; D tentatively fits TRBD1 or TRBD2 (5 bases each). Germline V lookup: CDR1 MNHEY, CDR2 SMNVEV (reference sequence). The CDR3 is 16 residues long. Deletions cut 1 base from V and 2 bases from J, with 13 bases between. CDR3 nucleotides: TGTGCCAGCAGTTTATTTGGGGGAGCACCCACAGATACGCAGTATTTT. It yields the protein CASSLFGGAPTDTQYF.

The CDR3 sequence is CASSLTGLSEKLFF. CDR3 in DNA: TGCGCCAGCAGCTTGACAGGGTTAAGTGAAAAACTGTTTTTT. The chain uses TRBV5-1 and TRBJ1-4, with D possibly matching TRBD1 (6 bases). The CDR3 has 14 amino acids. The V and J ends lost 1 base and 7 bases respectively, with 11 bases between them. Germline V gene sequence: CDR1 SGHRS, CDR2 YFSETQ.

The V and J genes are TRBV3-1 and TRBJ2-1, with 11 bases aligning to TRBD2. CDR3 length: 15 amino acids. V shed 4 bases, J shed 9 bases, and the junction held 8 bases outside the gene matches. Germline loops: CDR1 LGHDT, CDR2 YNNKEL (reference sequence). In DNA form, the CDR3 reads TGTGCCAGCAGCCGATCCGGGACTAGCGGTAGTGAGCAGTTCTTC. The encoded protein is CASSRSGTSGSEQFF.

The sample holds a few counts of this clonotype. The chain combines TRBV7-6 with TRBJ2-5; 11 bases are a match to TRBD1. Judging by the DNA end, TRBJ2-1 fits better; the J call may be wrong. This CDR3 is built from 16 residues. CDR1 is SGHVS, CDR2 FNYEAQ, per germline. The CDR3 here is CASSATVPGQGGGQFF. The CDR3 DNA follows: TGTGCCAGCAGCGCTACAGTCCCGGGACAGGGGGGAGGGCAGTTCTTC.

V and J are TRBV11-1 and TRBJ2-1; TRBD2 matches at 9 bases. With V trimmed by 2 bases and J by 2 bases, 16 bases remained unmatched. CDR1 is SGHAT, CDR2 FQDESV, per germline (reference sequence). CDR3 length: 20 residues. CDR3 coding DNA: TGTGCCAGCAGCTTACCAGACTCCCCCTTAGCGGGAGACACCTACAATGAGCAGTTCTTC. It yields the protein CASSLPDSPLAGDTYNEQFF.

The chain has TRBV9 and TRBJ1-2; D gene uncertain. The germline V gene encodes CDR1 SGDLS and CDR2 YYNGEE. Between the trimmed V and J ends, which lost 0 bases and 4 bases, there was a span of 10 bases. CDR3 length: 14 residues. The CDR3 spells CASSVGKGGYGYTF. DNA for the CDR3: TGTGCCAGCAGCGTAGGAAAGGGTGGCTATGGCTACACCTTC.

Many counts were recorded for this clonotype. The chain combines TRBV24-1 with TRBJ2-1; TRBD2 matches at 7 bases. The germline CDR1 and CDR2 sequences are KGHDR and SFDVKD. CDR3 length: 13 residues. The V segment lost 5 bases and the J segment 6 bases; nucleotides outside the gene matches: 3. CDR3 amino acids: CATSVPGGNEQFF. CDR3 DNA: TGTGCCACCAGTGTACCGGGGGGCAATGAGCAGTTCTTC.

The chain is built from TRBV29-1 and TRBJ2-7; the match to TRBD1 covers 9 bases. The CDR3 sequence is 15 residues long. CDR1 and CDR2 from the germline V gene are SQVTM and ANQGSEA. J gave up 0 bases and V 5 bases, and 8 bases lay outside the gene matches. The CDR3 nucleotides are TGCAGCGTTCGGGACAGGGACACTAACTCCTACGAGCAGTACTTC. Amino acid sequence: CSVRDRDTNSYEQYF.

V usage is TRBV12-3 or TRBV12-4 and J usage is TRBJ2-6; tentatively, D is TRBD2 (6 bases). The CDR3 covers 14 residues. V lost 6 bases and J 4 bases, leaving 10 bases between the germline ends. DNA of the CDR3: TGTGCCAGCAGACGGGAGACCGGGGCCAACGTCCTGACTTTC. This translates into CASRRETGANVLTF.